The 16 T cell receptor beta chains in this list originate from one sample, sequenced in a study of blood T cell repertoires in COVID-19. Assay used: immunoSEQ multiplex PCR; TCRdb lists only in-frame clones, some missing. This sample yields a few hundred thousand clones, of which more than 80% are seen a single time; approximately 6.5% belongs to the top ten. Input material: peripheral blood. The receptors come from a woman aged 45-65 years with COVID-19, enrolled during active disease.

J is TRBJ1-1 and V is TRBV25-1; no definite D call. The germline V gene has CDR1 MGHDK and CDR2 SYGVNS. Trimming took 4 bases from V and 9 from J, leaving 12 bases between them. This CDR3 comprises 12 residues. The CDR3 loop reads CASSAWKEKAFF. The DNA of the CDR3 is TGTGCCAGCAGTGCTTGGAAGGAGAAAGCTTTCTTT.

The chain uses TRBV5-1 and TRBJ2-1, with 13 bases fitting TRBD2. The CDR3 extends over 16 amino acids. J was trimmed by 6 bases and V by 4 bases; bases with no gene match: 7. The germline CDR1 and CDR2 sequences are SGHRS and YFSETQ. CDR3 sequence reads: CASSPWTSGRVNEQFF. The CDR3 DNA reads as TGCGCCAGCAGCCCCTGGACTAGCGGGAGAGTCAATGAGCAGTTCTTC.

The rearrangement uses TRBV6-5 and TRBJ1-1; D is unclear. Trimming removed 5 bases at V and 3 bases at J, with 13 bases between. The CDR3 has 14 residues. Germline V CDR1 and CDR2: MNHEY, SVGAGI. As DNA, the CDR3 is TGTGCCAGCAGTATTTCTCAAGCGGACACTGAAGCTTTCTTT. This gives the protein CASSISQADTEAFF.

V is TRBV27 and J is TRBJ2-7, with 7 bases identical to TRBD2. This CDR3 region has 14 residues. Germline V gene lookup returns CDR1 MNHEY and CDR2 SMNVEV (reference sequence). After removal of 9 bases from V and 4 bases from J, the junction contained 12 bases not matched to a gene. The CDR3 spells CASAGVREKYEQYF. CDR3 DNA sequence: TGTGCCAGTGCCGGAGTGCGGGAGAAGTACGAGCAGTACTTC.

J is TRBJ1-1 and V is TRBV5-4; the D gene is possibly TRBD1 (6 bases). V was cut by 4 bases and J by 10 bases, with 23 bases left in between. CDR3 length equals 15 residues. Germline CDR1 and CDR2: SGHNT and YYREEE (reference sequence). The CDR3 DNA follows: TGTGCCAGCAGCCTCAGGGGTGGGGGCCGATCGGGAGCTTTCTTT. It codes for CASSLRGGGRSGAFF. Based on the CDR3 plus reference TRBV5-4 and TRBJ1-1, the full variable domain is ETGVTQSPTHLIKTRGQQVTLRCSSQSGHNTVSWYQQALGQGPQFIFQYYREEENGRGNFPPRFSGLQFPNYSSELNVNALELDDSALYLCASSLRGGGRSGAFFGQGTRLTVV.

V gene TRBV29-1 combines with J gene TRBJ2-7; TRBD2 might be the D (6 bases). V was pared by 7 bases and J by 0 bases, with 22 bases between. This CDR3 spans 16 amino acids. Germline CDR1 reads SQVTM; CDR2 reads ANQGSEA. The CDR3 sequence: CSANGRAGPSSYEQYF. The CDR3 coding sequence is TGCAGCGCCAACGGGCGGGCGGGGCCAAGCTCCTACGAGCAGTACTTC.

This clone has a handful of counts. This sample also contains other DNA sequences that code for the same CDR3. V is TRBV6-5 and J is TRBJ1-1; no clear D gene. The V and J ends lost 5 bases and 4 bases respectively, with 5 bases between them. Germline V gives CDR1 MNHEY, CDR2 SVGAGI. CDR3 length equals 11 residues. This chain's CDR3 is CASSRGTEAFF. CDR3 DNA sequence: TGTGCCAGCAGTCGAGGCACTGAAGCTTTCTTT.

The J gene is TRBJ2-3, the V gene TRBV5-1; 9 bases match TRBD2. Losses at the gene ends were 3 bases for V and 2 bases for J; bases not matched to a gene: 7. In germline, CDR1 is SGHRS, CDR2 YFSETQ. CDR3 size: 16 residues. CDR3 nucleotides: TGCGCCAGCAGCTACGGACTAGCGAAGATCACAGATACGCAGTATTTT. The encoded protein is CASSYGLAKITDTQYF.

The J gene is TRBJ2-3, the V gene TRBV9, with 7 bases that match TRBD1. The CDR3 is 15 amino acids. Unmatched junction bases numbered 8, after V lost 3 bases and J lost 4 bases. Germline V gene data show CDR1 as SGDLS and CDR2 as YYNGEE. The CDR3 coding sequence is TGTGCCAGCAGCGACCACAGGGGAGTCGCAGATACGCAGTATTTT. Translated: CASSDHRGVADTQYF.

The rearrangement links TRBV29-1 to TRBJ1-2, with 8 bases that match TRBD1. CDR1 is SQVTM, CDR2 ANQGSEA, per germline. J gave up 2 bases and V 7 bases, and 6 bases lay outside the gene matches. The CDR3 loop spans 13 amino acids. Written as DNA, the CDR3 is TGCAGCGCATCGGACAGGGACAACTATGGCTACACCTTC. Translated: CSASDRDNYGYTF.

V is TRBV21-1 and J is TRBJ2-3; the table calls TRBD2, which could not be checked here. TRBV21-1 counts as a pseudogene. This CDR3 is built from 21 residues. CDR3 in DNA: TGTGCCAGCAGCAAAACGGCAGGCACTCGGACTAGCGGACCTAGCACAGATACGCAGTATTTT. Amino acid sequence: CASSKTAGTRTSGPSTDTQYF.

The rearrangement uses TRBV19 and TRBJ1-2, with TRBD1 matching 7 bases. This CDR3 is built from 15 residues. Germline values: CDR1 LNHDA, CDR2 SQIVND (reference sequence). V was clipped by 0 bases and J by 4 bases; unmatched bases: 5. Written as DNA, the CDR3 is TGTGCCAGTAGTATAGAGAGTAGGACAGGCTATGGCTACACCTTC. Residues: CASSIESRTGYGYTF.

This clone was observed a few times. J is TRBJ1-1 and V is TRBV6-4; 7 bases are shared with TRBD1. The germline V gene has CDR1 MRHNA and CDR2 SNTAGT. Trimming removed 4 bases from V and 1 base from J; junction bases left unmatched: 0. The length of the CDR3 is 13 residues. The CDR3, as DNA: TGTGCCAGCAGTGGACAGGGGAACACTGAAGCTTTCTTT. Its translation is CASSGQGNTEAFF.

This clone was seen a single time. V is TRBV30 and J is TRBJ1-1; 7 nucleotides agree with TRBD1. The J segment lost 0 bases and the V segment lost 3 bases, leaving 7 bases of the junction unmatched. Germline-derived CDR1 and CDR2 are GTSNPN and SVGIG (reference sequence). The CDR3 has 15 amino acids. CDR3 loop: CAWSRPGQMNTEAFF. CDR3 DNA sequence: TGTGCCTGGAGCCGACCGGGACAGATGAACACTGAAGCTTTCTTT.

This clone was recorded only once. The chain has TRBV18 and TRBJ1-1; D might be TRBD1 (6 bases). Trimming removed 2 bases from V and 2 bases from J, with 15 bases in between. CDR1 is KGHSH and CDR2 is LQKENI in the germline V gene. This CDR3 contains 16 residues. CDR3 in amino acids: CASSPFRTDKNTEAFF. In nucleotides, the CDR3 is TGTGCCAGCTCACCATTTCGGACAGATAAAAACACTGAAGCTTTCTTT. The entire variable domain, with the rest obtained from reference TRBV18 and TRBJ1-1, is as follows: NAGVMQNPRHLVRRRGQEARLRCSPMKGHSHVYWYRQLPEEGLKFMVYLQKENIIDESGMPKERFSAEFPKEGPSILRIQQVVRGDSAAYFCASSPFRTDKNTEAFFGQGTRLTVV.

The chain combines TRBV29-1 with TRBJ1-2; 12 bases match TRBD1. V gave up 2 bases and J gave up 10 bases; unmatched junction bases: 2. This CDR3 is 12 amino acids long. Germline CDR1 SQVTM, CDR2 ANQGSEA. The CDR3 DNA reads TGCAGCGTTGAACTGGGACAGGGGGCCTACACCTTC. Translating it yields CSVELGQGAYTF. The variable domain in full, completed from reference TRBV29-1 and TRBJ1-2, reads SAVISQKPSRDICQRGTSLTIQCQVDSQVTMMFWYRQQPGQSLTLIATANQGSEATYESGFVIDKFPISRPNLTFSTLTVSNMSPEDSSIYLCSVELGQGAYTFGSGTRLTVV.